The rows below give T cell receptor beta chains drawn from one sample of a study of shared clonotypes between healthy human individuals. Using immunoSEQ multiplex PCR, the repertoire was profiled, and TCRdb retains in-frame clones only, with some absent. The repertoire holds about 1 million clones, with 60% to 80% as singletons. Source material: memory CD4+ T cells sorted from blood. Source of these receptors: a young man in good health. Each CDR3 is given with its conserved first and last residue. Fields, in order: D gene, clone size, J gene, V gene, CDR3 protein, CDR3 DNA. The D gene is left open where the match is weak. Clone sizes are given selectively: once, few, many, or a class where the clone is expanded.

D: -
size: -
J: TRBJ1-6
V: TRBV4-1
CDR3: CASSPQGGLKSPLHF
DNA: TGCGCCAGCAGCCCCCAGGGCGGCTTGAAGTCACCCCTCCACTTT

D: TRBD1
size: -
J: TRBJ2-7
V: TRBV19
CDR3: CASSPTGVHEQYF
DNA: TGTGCCAGTAGTCCCACAGGGGTCCACGAGCAGTACTTC

D: -
size: -
J: TRBJ2-2
V: TRBV5-1
CDR3: CASSLDYATGELFF
DNA: TGCGCCAGCAGCTTGGACTATGCCACCGGGGAGCTGTTTTTT

D: -
size: -
J: TRBJ1-3
V: TRBV6-6
CDR3: CASSPHDRGYGNTIYF
DNA: TGTGCCAGCAGTCCGCACGACAGAGGGTATGGAAACACCATATATTTT

D: -
size: -
J: TRBJ2-7
V: TRBV30
CDR3: CAWSAGPGSEQYF
DNA: TGTGCCTGGAGTGCGGGACCGGGCTCCGAGCAGTACTTC

D: -
size: -
J: TRBJ2-1
V: TRBV7-2
CDR3: CASTLNTGKNEQFF
DNA: TGTGCCAGCACCCTAAACACAGGGAAGAATGAGCAGTTCTTC

D: -
size: -
J: TRBJ1-5
V: TRBV6-4
CDR3: CASSEGNNQPQHF
DNA: TGTGCCAGCAGTGAAGGAAACAATCAGCCCCAGCATTTT

D: -
size: once
J: TRBJ2-7
V: TRBV6-5
CDR3: CASRSVGNEQYF
DNA: TGTGCCAGCAGGAGCGTGGGCAACGAGCAGTACTTC

D: -
size: -
J: TRBJ2-7
V: TRBV4-1
CDR3: CASSQERGLSYEQYF
DNA: TGCGCCAGCAGCCAAGAAAGAGGTCTTAGCTACGAGCAGTACTTC

D: TRBD1
size: -
J: TRBJ1-1
V: TRBV28
CDR3: CASRPGQGTEAFF
DNA: TGTGCCAGCAGACCCGGACAGGGCACTGAAGCTTTCTTT

D: -
size: -
J: TRBJ1-1
V: TRBV18
CDR3: CASSPGILVTEAFF
DNA: TGTGCCAGCTCACCAGGAATTTTAGTTACTGAAGCTTTCTTT

D: -
size: -
J: TRBJ2-3
V: TRBV5-6
CDR3: CASSLAYLTSTDTQYF
DNA: TGTGCCAGCAGCTTGGCCTATCTTACTAGCACAGATACGCAGTATTTT

D: -
size: -
J: TRBJ1-2
V: TRBV5-6
CDR3: CASSLEGRWGGLANGYTF
DNA: TGTGCCAGCAGCTTGGAAGGAAGGTGGGGGGGACTCGCCAATGGCTACACCTTC

D: -
size: -
J: TRBJ2-7
V: TRBV7-2
CDR3: CASSLVQGGKQYF
DNA: TGTGCCAGCAGCTTAGTCCAGGGGGGCAAGCAGTACTTC

D: TRBD1
size: -
J: TRBJ1-1
V: TRBV7-8
CDR3: CASSLAAGGSRAFF
DNA: TGTGCCAGCAGCTTAGCGGCAGGGGGTTCTAGAGCTTTCTTT

D: TRBD1
size: -
J: TRBJ2-1
V: TRBV5-4
CDR3: CASSLGGADPNEQFF
DNA: TGTGCCAGCAGCCTAGGGGGCGCTGATCCCAATGAGCAGTTCTTC

D: TRBD2
size: -
J: TRBJ2-7
V: TRBV6-6
CDR3: CASSGGTRNYEQYF
DNA: TGTGCCAGCAGTGGAGGGACTAGAAACTACGAGCAGTACTTC

D: -
size: once
J: TRBJ1-4
V: TRBV11-2
CDR3: CASSLGEKKLFF
DNA: TGTGCCAGCAGCTTAGGGGAGAAAAAACTGTTTTTT

D: -
size: few
J: TRBJ1-1
V: TRBV19
CDR3: CASSIAANTEAFF
DNA: TGTGCCAGTAGTATAGCCGCGAACACTGAAGCTTTCTTT

D: TRBD2
size: -
J: TRBJ2-7
V: TRBV19
CDR3: CASSLTSGGAYEQYF
DNA: TGTGCCAGTAGCCTGACTAGCGGGGGGGCCTACGAGCAGTACTTC

D: -
size: -
J: TRBJ2-2
V: TRBV5-1
CDR3: CASSLSGGASTGELFF
DNA: TGCGCCAGCAGCTTGTCTGGGGGGGCCTCAACCGGGGAGCTGTTTTTT

D: -
size: -
J: TRBJ1-4
V: TRBV15
CDR3: CATSRDRGVGEKLFF
DNA: TGTGCCACCAGCAGAGATAGAGGGGTTGGTGAAAAACTGTTTTTT

D: TRBD1
size: few
J: TRBJ1-3
V: TRBV2
CDR3: CASSERQGSGNTIYF
DNA: TGTGCCAGCAGCGAAAGACAGGGGTCTGGAAACACCATATATTTT

D: -
size: -
J: TRBJ2-1
V: TRBV11-3
CDR3: CASSFDSSYNEQFF
DNA: TGTGCCAGCAGCTTCGACAGTTCCTACAATGAGCAGTTCTTC